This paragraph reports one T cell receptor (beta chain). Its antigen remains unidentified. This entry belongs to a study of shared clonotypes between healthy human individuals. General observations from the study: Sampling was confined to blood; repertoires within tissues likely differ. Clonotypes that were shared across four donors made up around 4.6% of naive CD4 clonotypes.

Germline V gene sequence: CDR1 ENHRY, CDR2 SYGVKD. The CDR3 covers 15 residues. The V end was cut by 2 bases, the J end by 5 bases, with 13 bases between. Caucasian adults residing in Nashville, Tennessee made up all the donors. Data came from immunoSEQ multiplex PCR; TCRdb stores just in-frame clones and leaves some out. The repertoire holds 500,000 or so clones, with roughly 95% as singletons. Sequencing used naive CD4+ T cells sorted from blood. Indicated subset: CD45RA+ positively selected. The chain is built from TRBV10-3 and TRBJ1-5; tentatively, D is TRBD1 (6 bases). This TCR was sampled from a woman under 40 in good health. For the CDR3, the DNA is TGTGCCATCAGTGAGAGGGCAGGGGCTGATCAGCCCCAGCATTTT. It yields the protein CAISERAGADQPQHF.